The 20 T cell receptor beta chains presented below share a single source sample, sequenced in a study of molecular identifiers for immune sequencing clone quantification. TCRdb re-analysed the PCR reads in MiXCR, keeping a single row per CDR3 protein. The sample contains around 460,000 distinct CDR3 sequences, about 21% of which appear only once. Source material: naive CD8+ T cells from blood, with Jurkat cell RNA spiked in. Indicated subset: FACS-sorted CD8+CD4-CCR7+CD45RA+ naive T cells. Every receptor here comes from a human donor in good health. Some libraries in this study had Jurkat cell RNA spiked in.

This clonotype was seen ten or more times. CDR3 nucleotides: TGTGCCATCAGCGAGGTTGGAAGCCTCACAGATACGCAGTATTTT. Translating gives CAISEVGSLTDTQYF. V and J are TRBV10-3 and TRBJ2-3; D gene ambiguous. The V and J ends lost 6 bases and 2 bases respectively, with 15 bases between them. The V gene's germline CDR1 is ENHRY and CDR2 SYGVKD. The CDR3 is made up of 15 amino acids.

This clonotype was observed a handful of times. The V and J genes are TRBV13 and TRBJ2-7, with TRBD2 matching over 13 bases. Germline V gene sequence: CDR1 PRHDT, CDR2 FYEKMQ (reference sequence). The CDR3 is 17 amino acids. The ends lost 5 bases at V and 1 base at J; junction bases unmatched: 8. The CDR3 is CASSMGLAGIRSYEQYF. DNA of the CDR3: TGTGCCAGCAGCATGGGACTAGCGGGGATTCGGTCCTACGAGCAGTACTTC.

This clonotype appeared a few times. This chain links TRBV27 with TRBJ1-3, with 9 positions matching TRBD1. This CDR3 contains 14 residues. V dropped 5 bases and J dropped 2; count of bases not matched to a gene: 1. CDR1 and CDR2 from the germline V gene are MNHEY and SMNVEV (reference sequence). CDR3 region: CASSDRGAGNTIYF. Written as DNA, the CDR3 is TGTGCCAGCAGTGACAGGGGGGCTGGAAACACCATATATTTT.

Turning to this clonotype: Germline is not matched at one junction end, which may reflect a read error. The rearrangement joins TRBV2 to TRBJ2-7; D not resolved. Germline V CDR1 and CDR2: SNHLY, FYNNEI. The CDR3 runs 11 residues. The CDR3 loop reads CAGSPDYEQYF. The CDR3 DNA sequence: TGTGCCGGCAGTCCGGACTACGAGCAGTACTTC.

The CDR3 bases are TGTGCCAGCAGGGTTTTCGACGGGGCTCTTAAAGAGACCCAGTACTTC. This encodes CASRVFDGALKETQYF. The chain carries TRBV12-3 or TRBV12-4 and TRBJ2-5, with D perhaps being TRBD1 or TRBD2 (5 bases each). V was pared by 6 bases and J by 3 bases, with 20 bases between. CDR3 size: 16 residues.

This clonotype has a handful of counts. V is TRBV24-1 and J is TRBJ1-5, with 8 bases matching TRBD1. The CDR3 runs 17 residues. CDR1 is KGHDR, CDR2 SFDVKD, per germline. J gave up 4 bases and V 3 bases, and 10 bases lay outside the gene matches. The CDR3 reads CATSDPHGQGPNQPQHF. The CDR3 DNA reads TGTGCCACCAGTGATCCCCACGGACAGGGTCCAAATCAGCCCCAGCATTTT.

This clonotype was recorded many times. J is TRBJ2-5 and V is TRBV27; D is possibly TRBD1 or TRBD2 (5 bases each). This CDR3 comprises 16 residues. CDR1 and CDR2 (germline): MNHEY, SMNVEV (reference sequence). V dropped 2 bases and J dropped 1 base, with 14 bases sitting between them. CDR3 in DNA: TGTGCCAGCAGTTTAACCGGGACCGGAACCCAAGAGACCCAGTACTTC. It translates to CASSLTGTGTQETQYF.

At least ten counts were recorded for this clonotype. V usage is TRBV7-9 and J usage is TRBJ2-3; 13 bases map to TRBD2. This CDR3 has 17 amino acids. Germline V gene data show CDR1 as SEHNR and CDR2 as FQNEAQ (reference sequence). The J segment lost 8 bases and the V segment lost 5 bases, leaving 13 bases of the junction unmatched. The CDR3 nucleotides are TGTGCCAGCAGCCGGGACGCGTGGACTAGCGGGGGTTCTACGCAGTATTTT. Protein: CASSRDAWTSGGSTQYF.

The chain recombines TRBV19 with TRBJ2-3; either TRBD1 or TRBD2 may supply D (5 bases each). The CDR3 is 17 residues long. V lost 5 bases to trimming and J lost 2 bases, with 20 bases between them. Germline CDR1 is LNHDA and CDR2 is SQIVND (reference sequence). The CDR3: CASSPWAGAAATDTQYF. The CDR3 DNA follows: TGTGCCAGTAGTCCCTGGGCCGGGGCAGCGGCCACAGATACGCAGTATTTT.

The table lists this clonotype with many counts. The rearrangement joins TRBV15 to TRBJ1-1, with D hard to call. The CDR3 sequence is 13 residues long. The V end was cut by 4 bases, the J end by 4 bases, with 10 bases between. CDR1 is LNHNV, CDR2 YYDKDF, per germline (reference sequence). DNA of the CDR3: TGTGCCACCAGCACCGTATGGGGCACTGAAGCTTTCTTT. Its protein is CATSTVWGTEAFF.

This clonotype was detected only once. This chain connects TRBV18 to TRBJ2-1; D possibly uses TRBD1 or TRBD2 (5 bases each). Germline values: CDR1 KGHSH, CDR2 LQKENI. V was cut by 8 bases and J by 4 bases, with 18 bases left in between. This CDR3 region has 15 residues. The CDR3 region is CASTADSGGYNEQFF. CDR3 sequence (DNA): TGTGCCAGCACAGCCGACAGTGGGGGTTACAATGAGCAGTTCTTC. The complete variable domain, with remaining parts taken from reference TRBV18 and TRBJ2-1, reads NAGVMQNPRHLVRRRGQEARLRCSPMKGHSHVYWYRQLPEEGLKFMVYLQKENIIDESGMPKERFSAEFPKEGPSILRIQQVVRGDSAAYFCASTADSGGYNEQFFGPGTRLTVL.

With regard to this clonotype: This clone may be a read error of a much larger clone one base away. The V and J genes are TRBV6-5 and TRBJ2-3, with 12 bases fitting TRBD2. CDR3 size: 17 residues. CDR1 is MNHEY and CDR2 is SVGAGI in the germline V gene. The CDR3 sequence: CTSSYLTSGSGTDTQYF. The CDR3 bases are TGTACCAGCAGTTACTTGACTAGCGGGAGCGGTACAGATACGCAGTATTTT.

The sample holds many counts of this clonotype. The chain recombines TRBV7-2 with TRBJ2-1; D is unclear. The CDR3 has 15 residues. Germline V gene sequence: CDR1 SGHTA, CDR2 FQGNSA. V lost 5 bases and J 0 bases, leaving 11 bases between the germline ends. CDR3: CASSIEKSSYNEQFF. The CDR3 nucleotides are TGTGCCAGCAGCATCGAAAAGAGCTCCTACAATGAGCAGTTCTTC.

This clonotype was counted between two and nine times. One end of the junction fails to match germline, which may point to a read error. The rearrangement uses TRBV30 and TRBJ2-7; D perhaps matches TRBD2 (5 bases). CDR3 length: 12 amino acids. Germline CDR1 is GTSNPN and CDR2 is SVGIG (reference sequence). CDR3 sequence (DNA): TGTGCCTGGAGTGTAATGGGAGCAGGCCAGCACTTC. Translation: CAWSVMGAGQHF.

This clonotype was observed a handful of times. The rearrangement joins TRBV30 to TRBJ2-2; TRBD2 aligns across 10 bases. CDR1 GTSNPN and CDR2 SVGIG come from the germline V gene (reference sequence). This CDR3 comprises 14 residues. V was clipped by 1 base and J by 9 bases; unmatched bases: 5. CDR3 in DNA: TGTGCCTGGAGTGGGGCTAGCGGGAGCAGGGAGCTGTTTTTT. Protein: CAWSGASGSRELFF. Full variable domain (missing parts from reference TRBV30 and TRBJ2-2): SQTIHQWPATLVQPVGSPLSLECTVEGTSNPNLYWYRQAAGRGLQLLFYSVGIGQISSEVPQNLSASRPQDRQFILSSKKLLLSDSGFYLCAWSGASGSRELFFGEGSRLTVL.

Notes on this clonotype: This sequence may be a read error, since a much larger clone differs from it by one base. The chain combines TRBV7-3 with TRBJ1-1, with D perhaps TRBD1 (6 bases). The V and J ends lost 5 bases and 4 bases respectively, with 14 bases between them. Germline loops: CDR1 SGHTA, CDR2 FQGTGA. The CDR3 length is 14 residues. The CDR3: CASSLLGGSTEAFF. The CDR3 coding sequence is TGTGCCAGCAGCCTTTTGGGGGGCAGCACTGAAGCTTTCTTT.

This clonotype was seen repeatedly, ten times or more. In DNA, the CDR3 is TGCAGTGCTATTGGACAGGGGGTGTTCGACGAGCAGTACTTC. Residues: CSAIGQGVFDEQYF. The rearrangement links TRBV20-1 to TRBJ2-7, with 10 bases lining up with TRBD1. CDR1 is DFQATT and CDR2 is SNEGSKA in the germline V gene (reference sequence). The length of the CDR3 is 14 residues. V shed 4 bases, J shed 5 bases, and the junction held 8 bases outside the gene matches.

This chain links TRBV11-2 with TRBJ2-7, with 9 bases lining up with TRBD1. Germline CDR1 SGHAT, CDR2 FQNNGV. This CDR3 region has 17 residues. Trimming took 0 bases from V and 0 from J; bases not matched to a gene: 6. DNA for the CDR3: TGTGCCAGCAGCTTAGAGGGTCGGACAGGGGCCTCCTACGAGCAGTACTTC. This gives the protein CASSLEGRTGASYEQYF. Looking up the rest from reference TRBV11-2 and TRBJ2-7 gives the full variable domain: EAGVAQSPRYKIIEKRQSVAFWCNPISGHATLYWYQQILGQGPKLLIQFQNNGVVDDSQLPKDRFSAERLKGVDSTLKIQPAKLEDSAVYLCASSLEGRTGASYEQYFGPGTRLTVT.

In its sample, this clonotype was seen a few times. The V and J genes are TRBV27 and TRBJ2-7, with D maybe TRBD2 (6 bases). The CDR3 has 16 amino acids. The ends were cut back, 5 bases at V and 7 bases at J, with 24 bases in the middle. CDR1 MNHEY and CDR2 SMNVEV come from the germline V gene (reference sequence). The CDR3 sequence is CASSILLAGSTREQYF. In DNA form, the CDR3 reads TGTGCCAGCAGTATCCTCCTTGCGGGGTCGACGCGGGAGCAGTACTTC.

V gene TRBV5-1 combines with J gene TRBJ1-1, with D tentatively TRBD1 (5 bases). The CDR3 has 17 residues. V was cut by 0 bases and J by 3 bases, with 18 bases left in between. CDR1 and CDR2 from the germline V gene are SGHRS and YFSETQ. CDR3 bases: TGCGCCAGCAGCTTGGCCGAGGTGGGGCCTAGGGACACTGAAGCTTTCTTT. Encoded protein: CASSLAEVGPRDTEAFF.